A single sample gave rise to the 22 T cell receptor beta chains below, sequenced in a study of CD8 T cells in Susac syndrome. An amount of RNA that ranged from 0.5 to 1 ug was reverse transcribed with random hexamers. TCRdb reprocessed the immunoSEQ multiplex PCR reads via MiXCR and lists one record per CDR3 protein. Counted here are 210,000 or so distinct CDR3 sequences, 94% occurring once; the ten biggest clones make up 0.15%. The sequenced sample was CD4+ T cells from PBMCs. These receptors came from a human donor with Susac syndrome.

This clonotype appeared a single time. CDR3 sequence: CASSLAAGSSYNSPLHF. The CDR3 DNA follows: TGTGCCAGCAGCTTAGCGGCAGGGAGCTCCTATAATTCACCCCTCCACTTT. The chain carries TRBV7-9 and TRBJ1-6, with D tentatively TRBD1 (5 bases). The V gene lost 0 bases and the J gene lost 0 bases, with 9 bases spanning the gap. Germline loops: CDR1 SEHNR, CDR2 FQNEAQ (reference sequence). The CDR3 consists of 17 residues.

This clonotype was picked up one time. The chain is built from TRBV3-1 and TRBJ2-7; D tentatively fits TRBD1 or TRBD2 (5 bases each). CDR3 length: 15 residues. Germline V gene sequence: CDR1 LGHDT, CDR2 YNNKEL (reference sequence). V was pared by 6 bases and J by 0 bases, with 15 bases between. This chain's CDR3 is CASRHRDGHSYEQYF. The DNA for the CDR3 is TGTGCCAGCAGACACCGGGACGGACACTCCTACGAGCAGTACTTC.

The chain uses TRBV15 and TRBJ1-5; D call uncertain. V was clipped by 3 bases and J by 3 bases, with 12 bases between them. The CDR3 length is 15 residues. In germline, CDR1 is LNHNV, CDR2 YYDKDF (reference sequence). CDR3 in amino acids: CATSRRAANNQPQHF. The CDR3 DNA sequence: TGTGCCACCAGCAGGCGTGCGGCGAACAATCAGCCCCAGCATTTT.

This chain links TRBV7-9 with TRBJ1-4; possibly TRBD1 for D (5 bases). V was trimmed by 5 bases and J by 8 bases, leaving 18 bases between them. The germline CDR1 and CDR2 sequences are SEHNR and FQNEAQ (reference sequence). The CDR3 length is 15 residues. The CDR3 region is CASSRWQGVREKLFF. The CDR3 region has the DNA TGTGCCAGCAGCCGCTGGCAAGGGGTCAGGGAAAAACTGTTTTTT.

In this sample, this clonotype turned up once. This chain joins TRBV19 and TRBJ1-5, with a possible D match to TRBD1 (6 bases). The germline V gene has CDR1 LNHDA and CDR2 SQIVND (reference sequence). CDR3 length: 13 residues. V was shortened by 7 bases and J by 4 bases, with 11 bases between the two germline ends. CDR3 residues: CASNAQGNQPQHF. The CDR3 nucleotides read TGTGCCAGTAATGCCCAGGGGAATCAGCCCCAGCATTTT.

This chain connects TRBV30 to TRBJ2-7, with 11 bases matching TRBD2. The CDR3 extends over 15 amino acids. Germline V lookup: CDR1 GTSNPN, CDR2 SVGIG (reference sequence). Trimming at V came to 3 bases and at J to 2 bases, leaving 6 bases not matched to a gene. For the CDR3, the DNA is TGTGCCTGGAGACTAGCGGGGGCCTCCCCCTACGAGCAGTACTTC. Translated: CAWRLAGASPYEQYF.

The rearrangement links TRBV6-5 to TRBJ2-3, with 11 bases fitting TRBD1. The length of the CDR3 is 21 residues. Germline lookup yields CDR1 MNHEY and CDR2 SVGAGI. Trimming cost V 2 bases and J 0 bases; bases outside gene matches: 16. This CDR3 reads CASSYPTAGTGGDKSTDTQYF. In nucleotides, the CDR3 is TGTGCCAGCAGTTACCCAACCGCCGGGACAGGGGGGGATAAGAGCACAGATACGCAGTATTTT.

The rearrangement uses TRBV6-1 and TRBJ1-2; D is ambiguous. Trimming took off 2 bases at V and 5 bases at J, with 6 bases between the two ends. The CDR3 contains 12 residues. CDR1 is MNHNS and CDR2 is SASEGT in the germline V gene. The CDR3 loop is CASSEFQYGYTF. DNA for the CDR3: TGTGCCAGCAGTGAATTTCAGTATGGCTACACCTTC.

This clonotype appeared a single time. The V call is TRBV4-3, the J call TRBJ2-1, with 7 bases lining up with TRBD1. This CDR3 has 15 residues. Germline assignment: CDR1 LGHNA and CDR2 YSLEER. V lost 1 base and J lost 8; bases outside the gene matches: 8. The CDR3 loop is CASSQAETGEYEQFF. CDR3 DNA: TGCGCCAGCAGCCAAGCCGAAACAGGGGAATATGAGCAGTTCTTC.

This chain connects TRBV20-1 to TRBJ2-5; 10 bases agree with TRBD1. Germline-derived CDR1 and CDR2 are DFQATT and SNEGSKA (reference sequence). V shed 2 bases and J 1 base; nucleotides not matched to a gene: 7. This CDR3 region has 16 residues. CDR3 nucleotides: TGCAGTGCTAGACGAGGGACAGGGGTGTCCCAAGAGACCCAGTACTTC. Residues: CSARRGTGVSQETQYF.

The chain has TRBV20-1 and TRBJ2-6, with no clear D. V lost 3 bases and J lost 0, with 6 bases in between. Germline CDR1 and CDR2: DFQATT and SNEGSKA (reference sequence). This CDR3 has 14 residues. In nucleotides, the CDR3 is TGCAGTGCTAGTCGGGCCTCTGGGGCCAACGTCCTGACTTTC. Translated, it gives CSASRASGANVLTF.

The chain carries TRBV27 and TRBJ2-7, with a possible D match to TRBD1 (5 bases). Germline V CDR1 and CDR2: MNHEY, SMNVEV (reference sequence). Between the trimmed V and J ends, which lost 4 bases and 6 bases, there was a span of 13 bases. The CDR3 has 13 residues. CDR3 bases: TGTGCCAGCAGTTATAGTACAGGACGCGAGCAGTACTTC. As protein: CASSYSTGREQYF.

This clonotype has a handful of counts. The CDR3: CSVGGVNTEAFF. The CDR3 DNA reads as TGCAGCGTTGGGGGCGTGAACACTGAAGCTTTCTTT. This sequence joins TRBV29-1 and TRBJ1-1; the D gene is possibly TRBD1 (5 bases). The V end was cut by 4 bases, the J end by 0 bases, with 6 bases between. CDR3 length: 12 residues. Germline V CDR1 and CDR2: SQVTM, ANQGSEA.

The rearrangement joins TRBV5-1 to TRBJ1-2; 8 positions agree with TRBD1. CDR3 length: 15 amino acids. Germline V CDR1 and CDR2: SGHRS, YFSETQ. V dropped 0 bases and J dropped 4; count of bases not matched to a gene: 5. CDR3 DNA sequence: TGCGCCAGCAGCTTGGGGACAGGGCTTGGCTATGGCTACACCTTC. Translating gives CASSLGTGLGYGYTF.

The chain joins TRBV12-3 or TRBV12-4 to TRBJ2-3; D is unclear. The CDR3 runs to 12 residues. Deletions cut 3 bases from V and 5 bases from J, with 6 bases between. Written as DNA, the CDR3 is TGTGCCAGCAGTTTTTTCGGAGATACGCAGTATTTT. It is translated as CASSFFGDTQYF.

The J gene is TRBJ2-5, the V gene TRBV6-2 or TRBV6-3, with D perhaps TRBD1 or TRBD2 (5 bases each). The CDR3 runs 17 residues. Germline loops: CDR1 MNHEY, CDR2 SVGEGT. Deletions cut 4 bases from V and 5 bases from J, with 23 bases between. The chain's CDR3 is CASSSKTGTLAEETQYF. CDR3 DNA: TGTGCCAGCAGTTCTAAAACCGGGACCCTGGCTGAGGAGACCCAGTACTTC.

The chain has TRBV3-1 and TRBJ2-5; D is undetermined. The CDR3 has 13 amino acids. Germline loops: CDR1 LGHDT, CDR2 YNNKEL (reference sequence). Between the trimmed V and J ends, which lost 1 base and 7 bases, there was a span of 10 bases. The CDR3 region has the DNA TGTGCCAGCAGCCAAGCGAGTCTGGTGACCCAGTACTTC. This sequence encodes CASSQASLVTQYF.

This clonotype was seen more than once but under ten times. This sequence joins TRBV29-1 and TRBJ2-5; D is uncertain. V gave up 2 bases and J gave up 5 bases, with 9 bases separating them. CDR1 is SQVTM and CDR2 is ANQGSEA in the germline V gene. The CDR3 has 12 amino acids. For the CDR3, the DNA is TGCAGCGTTGAATTCGACCCGGAGACCCAGTACTTC. Amino acid sequence: CSVEFDPETQYF.

The J gene is TRBJ1-5, the V gene TRBV5-4; D may be TRBD1 (5 bases). The CDR3 spans 13 residues. Trimming left V 6 bases short and J 6 bases short, with 13 bases between. The germline V gene has CDR1 SGHNT and CDR2 YYREEE (reference sequence). The CDR3 DNA is TGTGCCAGCACCAGGGCCTTCCGTCAGCCCCAGCATTTT. Residues: CASTRAFRQPQHF.

This clonotype has just a few counts. The chain links TRBV29-1 to TRBJ2-7; TRBD1 matches at 9 bases. The CDR3 contains 14 residues. Trimming at V came to 4 bases and at J to 4 bases, leaving 8 bases not matched to a gene. CDR1 and CDR2 (germline): SQVTM, ANQGSEA. For the CDR3, the DNA is TGCAGCGTTGCGAGCACAGACAGGGGGTACGAGCAGTACTTC. This sequence encodes CSVASTDRGYEQYF.

The chain combines TRBV11-2 with TRBJ1-6, with D maybe TRBD1 (5 bases). Trimming took 5 bases from V and 8 from J, leaving 19 bases between them. CDR1 SGHAT and CDR2 FQNNGV come from the germline V gene. The CDR3 is made up of 16 amino acids. The CDR3 is CASSPWIGTLDSPLHF. Here the CDR3 DNA reads TGTGCCAGCAGCCCGTGGATAGGGACCCTCGATTCACCCCTCCACTTT.

The chain is built from TRBV29-1 and TRBJ2-1; D uncertain. The CDR3 is 12 residues long. V gave up 4 bases and J gave up 6 bases, with 10 bases separating them. Germline V gene sequence: CDR1 SQVTM, CDR2 ANQGSEA. CDR3 coding DNA: TGCAGCGTTGGGCCCGGACCCAATGAGCAGTTCTTC. Protein product: CSVGPGPNEQFF.